This T cell receptor beta chain was retrieved from a study of T cell clonality in common variable immunodeficiency. This clone was found a few times. Its antigen remains unknown. Sequencing ends 3 residues short of the CDR3 end; the germline J gene provides the rest. Profiled with immunoSEQ multiplex PCR; TCRdb holds only in-frame clones, not every one. This sample comprises about 17,000 clones, none seen once only. Study conclusions and caveats: Reportedly, TCR beta sequences from common variable immunodeficiency showed fewer deletions and N-nucleotide insertions.

The germline CDR1 and CDR2 sequences are MNHNS and SASEGT. V was clipped by 4 bases and J by 4 bases, with 17 bases between them. The CDR3 length is 15 residues. This rearrangement joins TRBV6-1 to TRBJ2-7; D might be TRBD2 (6 bases). The sequenced sample consisted of peripheral blood mononuclear cells. The sequence was collected from a human donor with common variable immunodeficiency. The CDR3 reads CASSAPGTGNYEQYF. CDR3 DNA (partial): TGTGCCAGCAGTGCCCCCGGGACTGGCAATTACGAG.